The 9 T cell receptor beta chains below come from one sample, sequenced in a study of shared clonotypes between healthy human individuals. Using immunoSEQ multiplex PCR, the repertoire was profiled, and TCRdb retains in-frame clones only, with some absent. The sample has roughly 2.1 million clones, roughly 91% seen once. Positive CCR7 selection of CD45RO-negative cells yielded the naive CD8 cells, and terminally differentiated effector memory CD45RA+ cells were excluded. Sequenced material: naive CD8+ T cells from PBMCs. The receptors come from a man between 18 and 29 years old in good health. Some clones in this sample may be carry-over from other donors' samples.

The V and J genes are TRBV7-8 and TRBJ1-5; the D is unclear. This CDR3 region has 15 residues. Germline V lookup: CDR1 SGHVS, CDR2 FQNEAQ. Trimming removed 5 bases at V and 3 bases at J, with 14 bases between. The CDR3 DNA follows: TGTGCCAGCAGCCCGGGGAGGGTCCTCAATCAGCCCCAGCATTTT. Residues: CASSPGRVLNQPQHF.

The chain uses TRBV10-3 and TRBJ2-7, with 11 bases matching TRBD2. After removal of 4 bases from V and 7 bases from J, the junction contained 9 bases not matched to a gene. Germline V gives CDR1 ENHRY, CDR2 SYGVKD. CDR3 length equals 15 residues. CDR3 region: CAISALAGGRREQYF. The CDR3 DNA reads TGTGCCATCAGTGCCCTAGCGGGAGGTCGTAGGGAGCAGTACTTC.

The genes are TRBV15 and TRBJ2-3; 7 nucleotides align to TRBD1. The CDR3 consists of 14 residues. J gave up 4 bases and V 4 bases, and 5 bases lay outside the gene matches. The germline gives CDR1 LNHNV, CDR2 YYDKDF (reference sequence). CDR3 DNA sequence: TGTGCCACCAGCACTCGACAGGGCCCAGATACGCAGTATTTT. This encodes CATSTRQGPDTQYF.

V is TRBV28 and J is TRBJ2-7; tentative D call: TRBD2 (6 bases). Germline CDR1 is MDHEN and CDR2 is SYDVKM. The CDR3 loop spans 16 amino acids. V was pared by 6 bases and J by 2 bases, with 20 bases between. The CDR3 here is CASSIKRDSVAYEQYF. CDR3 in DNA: TGTGCCAGCAGCATAAAACGGGACTCCGTCGCCTACGAGCAGTACTTC.

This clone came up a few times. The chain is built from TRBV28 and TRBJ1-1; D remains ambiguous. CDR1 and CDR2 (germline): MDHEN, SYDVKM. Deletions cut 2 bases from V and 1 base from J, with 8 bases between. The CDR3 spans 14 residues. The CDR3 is CASSLKGENTEAFF. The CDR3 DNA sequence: TGTGCCAGCAGTTTAAAGGGAGAGAACACTGAAGCTTTCTTT.

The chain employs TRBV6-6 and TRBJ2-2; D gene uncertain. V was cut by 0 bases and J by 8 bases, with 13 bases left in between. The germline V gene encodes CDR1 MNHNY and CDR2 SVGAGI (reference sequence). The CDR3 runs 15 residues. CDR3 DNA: TGTGCCAGCAGTTACTCGATTGACCAACTAGGGGAGCTGTTTTTT. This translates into CASSYSIDQLGELFF.

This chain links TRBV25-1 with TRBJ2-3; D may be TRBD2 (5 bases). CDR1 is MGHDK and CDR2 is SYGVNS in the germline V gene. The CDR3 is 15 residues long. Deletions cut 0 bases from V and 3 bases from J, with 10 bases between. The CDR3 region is CASSEYASPTDTQYF. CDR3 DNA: TGTGCCAGCAGTGAATACGCTAGCCCTACAGATACGCAGTATTTT.

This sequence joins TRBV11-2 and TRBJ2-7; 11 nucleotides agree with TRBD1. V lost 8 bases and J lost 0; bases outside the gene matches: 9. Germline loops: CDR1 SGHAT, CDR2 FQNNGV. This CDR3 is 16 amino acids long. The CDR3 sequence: CASRLGTGGISYEQYF. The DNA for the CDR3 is TGTGCCAGCCGTCTAGGGACAGGGGGTATCTCCTACGAGCAGTACTTC.

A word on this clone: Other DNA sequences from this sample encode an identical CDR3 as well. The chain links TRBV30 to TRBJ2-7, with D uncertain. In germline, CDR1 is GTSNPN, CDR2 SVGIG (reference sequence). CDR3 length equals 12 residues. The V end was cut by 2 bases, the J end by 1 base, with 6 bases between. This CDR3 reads CAWSPGSYEQYF. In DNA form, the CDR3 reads TGTGCCTGGAGTCCGGGTTCCTACGAGCAGTACTTC.